This record looks at one T cell receptor beta chain sequence and its context. What it recognizes is unknown. The CDR3 runs 18 residues. After removal of 0 bases from V and 5 bases from J, the junction contained 10 bases not matched to a gene. From germline, CDR1 is MGHRA and CDR2 YSYEKL. Primers: 60 Vbeta forward and 13 Jbeta reverse. Profiled with immunoSEQ multiplex PCR; TCRdb holds only in-frame clones, not every one. Of approximately 150,000 clones listed, around 80% are singletons. These data come from a study of cytomegalovirus exposure and HLA in healthy donors. Study-wide background: Inside one of the first data releases sat some 93 million unique TCRs taken from HLA-typed donors.

Study-wide findings and caveats: Sequencing likely generated an artifact that appeared as a cluster of highly shared sequence variants.

What was sequenced was PBMCs. J is TRBJ2-1 and V is TRBV4-1, with 10 bases that match TRBD2. This clonotype originated in a man aged 35 to 55 in good health and CMV-seronegative. Written as DNA, the CDR3 is TGCGCCAGCAGCCAAGACCAAGGTAGCGGGAGGTCCGACAATGAGCAGTTCTTC. Protein: CASSQDQGSGRSDNEQFF.